The 17 T cell receptor beta chains below were found in one sample sequenced in a study of blood T cell repertoires in COVID-19. Libraries were prepared by immunoSEQ multiplex PCR; TCRdb keeps only in-frame clonotypes and omits some of them. Among more than 65,000 clones listed, roughly 80% were seen once. What was sequenced was peripheral blood. The receptors shown here come from a woman aged 45-65 years with acute or convalescent COVID-19.

The chain combines TRBV18 with TRBJ1-5, with D possibly matching TRBD1 (5 bases). Trimming cost V 1 base and J 2 bases, with 9 bases left between them. This CDR3 contains 15 residues. Germline assignment: CDR1 KGHSH and CDR2 LQKENI. This CDR3 reads CASSPQGMGNQPQHF. In DNA, the CDR3 is TGTGCCAGCTCACCACAGGGGATGGGCAATCAGCCCCAGCATTTT.

This rearrangement joins TRBV24-1 to TRBJ2-2; no definite D call. Germline-derived CDR1 and CDR2 are KGHDR and SFDVKD. The length of the CDR3 is 17 residues. Trimming stripped 4 bases from V and 4 bases from J, with 18 bases between. The DNA for the CDR3 is TGTGCCACCAGTGAGGATATCCGGCGGTCGGGCACCGGGGAGCTGTTTTTT. This gives the protein CATSEDIRRSGTGELFF.

This rearrangement joins TRBV27 to TRBJ2-7; 9 bases agree with TRBD1. This CDR3 has 17 residues. Germline V gene sequence: CDR1 MNHEY, CDR2 SMNVEV (reference sequence). The ends lost 6 bases at V and 2 bases at J; junction bases unmatched: 14. The CDR3 DNA reads as TGTGCCAGCAGCCCCTTCACCGGGACAGGGATACCCTACGAGCAGTACTTC. Translating it yields CASSPFTGTGIPYEQYF.

This clone has only a few counts. The genes are TRBV19 and TRBJ2-7; the D gene is possibly TRBD1 (5 bases). Germline CDR1 is LNHDA and CDR2 is SQIVND (reference sequence). There are 16 residues in the CDR3. V was trimmed by 5 bases and J by 3 bases, leaving 20 bases between them. CDR3 sequence: CASSPTERKGHYEQYF. The CDR3 region has the DNA TGTGCCAGTAGTCCCACCGAGCGCAAAGGACACTACGAGCAGTACTTC.

In this sample, this clone turned up a few times. The chain has TRBV3-1 (or the pseudogene TRBV3-2) and TRBJ1-2, with TRBD1 identical over 9 bases. This CDR3 comprises 15 residues. Germline CDR1 LGHDT, CDR2 YNNKEL (reference sequence). V was clipped by 5 bases and J by 5 bases; unmatched bases: 9. The CDR3 region is CASSSRTGAWYGYTF. The CDR3 DNA reads TGTGCCAGCAGCTCTCGGACAGGGGCATGGTATGGCTACACCTTC.

The V and J genes are TRBV4-1 and TRBJ1-2; D not resolved. V lost 0 bases, J lost 4 bases, and 6 bases lay in between. This CDR3 has 13 residues. The germline V gene has CDR1 MGHRA and CDR2 YSYEKL. CDR3 sequence: CASSQDQSYGYTF. The CDR3 coding sequence is TGCGCCAGCAGCCAAGATCAGTCCTATGGCTACACCTTC.

V usage is TRBV19 and J usage is TRBJ1-6, with TRBD1 as a possible D gene (5 bases). Germline CDR1 is LNHDA and CDR2 is SQIVND (reference sequence). Between the trimmed V and J ends, which lost 5 bases and 0 bases, there was a span of 11 bases. The CDR3 has 16 amino acids. The CDR3 here is CASSVTASSYNSPLHF. CDR3 DNA: TGTGCCAGTAGTGTGACAGCGAGCTCCTATAATTCACCCCTCCACTTT.

The chain combines TRBV3-1 (or the pseudogene TRBV3-2) with TRBJ2-1; 8 bases fit TRBD2. Germline CDR1 LGHDT, CDR2 YNNKEL (reference sequence). V dropped 3 bases and J dropped 7; count of bases not matched to a gene: 5. The CDR3 is 14 residues long. The CDR3 coding sequence is TGTGCCAGCAGCCAGGCAGCGGGAGCTAATGAGCAGTTCTTC. The encoded protein is CASSQAAGANEQFF.

V usage is TRBV2 and J usage is TRBJ1-5, with TRBD1 as a possible D gene (5 bases). This CDR3 has 16 residues. CDR1 and CDR2 from the germline V gene are SNHLY and FYNNEI. V was pared by 6 bases and J by 3 bases, with 18 bases between. The CDR3 protein is CASSRLTVVNNQPQHF. The DNA of the CDR3 is TGTGCCAGCAGCCGGTTGACAGTGGTAAACAATCAGCCCCAGCATTTT.

The chain recombines TRBV28 with TRBJ2-1, with D perhaps matching TRBD2 (5 bases). In germline, CDR1 is MDHEN, CDR2 SYDVKM. The CDR3 contains 14 residues. V was clipped by 6 bases and J by 2 bases, with 11 bases between them. The CDR3 sequence: CASSPVGAYNEQFF. The CDR3 coding sequence is TGTGCCAGCAGCCCGGTCGGGGCCTACAATGAGCAGTTCTTC.

Points on this clone: At one of its ends the junction is not consistent with the germline gene, which may arise from a read error. This chain uses TRBV18 with TRBJ1-2; D is undetermined. The germline V gene encodes CDR1 KGHSH and CDR2 LQKENI. This CDR3 is 13 amino acids long. CDR3 DNA: TGTGTCAGCTCAAGTACAGAACACTATGGCTACACCTTC. Its protein is CVSSSTEHYGYTF.

V gene TRBV9 combines with J gene TRBJ1-5; D might be TRBD1 (6 bases). The CDR3 has 12 amino acids. Trimming removed 7 bases at V and 4 bases at J, with 9 bases between. From germline, CDR1 is SGDLS and CDR2 YYNGEE. The CDR3 nucleotides are TGTGCCAGCGGGACACCTAATCAGCCCCAGCATTTT. It is translated as CASGTPNQPQHF.

The chain uses TRBV5-1 and TRBJ2-3, with D perhaps TRBD2 (5 bases). There are 17 residues in the CDR3. Trimming left V 0 bases short and J 4 bases short, with 18 bases between. The germline V gene encodes CDR1 SGHRS and CDR2 YFSETQ. The CDR3 protein is CASSLESASQSPDTQYF. The CDR3, as DNA: TGCGCCAGCAGCTTGGAGTCGGCTAGCCAATCACCAGATACGCAGTATTTT.

The V gene is TRBV6-1, the J gene TRBJ2-7; D perhaps matches TRBD1 (6 bases). Trimming removed 1 base at V and 3 bases at J, with 13 bases between. There are 15 residues in the CDR3. Germline CDR1 MNHNS, CDR2 SASEGT. The CDR3 loop reads CASSEGGGRGYEQYF. CDR3 coding DNA: TGTGCCAGCAGTGAAGGAGGCGGCAGGGGCTACGAGCAGTACTTC.

V gene TRBV5-1 combines with J gene TRBJ2-1; D ambiguous. The germline V gene has CDR1 SGHRS and CDR2 YFSETQ. The CDR3 loop spans 15 amino acids. V lost 4 bases and J lost 0, with 11 bases in between. In DNA, the CDR3 is TGCGCCAGCAGCGTCAACAGTGACTCCTACAATGAGCAGTTCTTC. Translated, it gives CASSVNSDSYNEQFF.

This clone was seen only a few times. This chain joins TRBV2 and TRBJ2-3; possibly TRBD2 for D (6 bases). This CDR3 is built from 13 residues. V dropped 8 bases and J dropped 8 bases, with 17 bases sitting between them. CDR1 and CDR2 from the germline V gene are SNHLY and FYNNEI. Here the CDR3 reads CASRDSDGVTQYF. CDR3 coding DNA: TGTGCCAGCCGGGACTCCGACGGGGTTACGCAGTATTTT.

There are many counts of this clone. The V gene is TRBV18, the J gene TRBJ2-7, with 7 bases that match TRBD1. This CDR3 has 14 amino acids. J gave up 4 bases and V 8 bases, and 11 bases lay outside the gene matches. Germline V lookup: CDR1 KGHSH, CDR2 LQKENI. Here the CDR3 DNA reads TGTGCCAGCCACCCAGGGGGACCTGGATACGAGCAGTACTTC. Its protein product is CASHPGGPGYEQYF.